The rows below give T cell receptor beta chains drawn from one sample of a study of blood T cell repertoires in COVID-19. TCRdb's copy holds only in-frame clones and misses some; the assay was immunoSEQ multiplex PCR. The sample lists about 75,000 clones, approximately 74% occurring once. The sequencing sample was made of peripheral blood. Receptors were obtained from a human donor with acute or convalescent COVID-19. The donor label of this sample is uncertain. Each CDR3 is given with its conserved first and last residue. D genes are given only for firm matches. Size values are once, few and many counts, or a class for expanded clones, and some rows have none.

>TRBV10-1|TRBD1|.|TRBJ2-3
CASSRDRGNTQYF
TGCGCCAGCAGTCGGGACAGGGGGAATACGCAGTATTTT
>TRBV7-6|.|.|TRBJ2-1
CASSFIVEGDEQFF
TGTGCCAGCAGCTTCATCGTCGAGGGGGATGAGCAGTTCTTC
>TRBV7-2|.|.|TRBJ2-7
CASSASGSEQYF
TGTGCCAGCAGCGCGTCCGGGAGCGAGCAGTACTTC
>TRBV27|TRBD2|once|TRBJ2-5
CASSFNPPTRLAGQETQYF
TGTGCCAGCAGTTTTAACCCCCCCACTCGACTAGCCGGCCAAGAGACCCAGTACTTC
>TRBV7-2|TRBD2|.|TRBJ2-2
CASSLVLAGGYPGELFF
TGTGCCAGCAGCTTAGTCCTGGCGGGAGGATACCCCGGGGAGCTGTTTTTT
>TRBV6-6|TRBD2|.|TRBJ2-1
CASSGTSGSSYNEQFF
TGTGCCAGCAGTGGGACTAGCGGGAGCTCCTACAATGAGCAGTTCTTC
>TRBV7-9|.|.|TRBJ2-1
CASSLEGLVNEQFF
TGTGCCAGCAGCTTAGAAGGACTTGTCAATGAGCAGTTCTTC
>TRBV7-8|TRBD1|.|TRBJ2-5
CASSSRDRAGGTQYF
TGTGCCAGCAGCTCGCGAGACAGGGCTGGGGGGACCCAGTACTTC
>TRBV5-4|.|.|TRBJ2-2
CASSLGEWAGTGELFF
TGTGCCAGCAGCTTGGGCGAGTGGGCGGGGACCGGGGAGCTGTTTTTT
>TRBV7-3|TRBD1|few|TRBJ2-7
CASSLWGQGASYEQYF
TGTGCCAGCAGCTTATGGGGACAGGGCGCCTCCTACGAGCAGTACTTC
>TRBV11-2|.|.|TRBJ1-2
CASQRDIGGDSYGYTF
TGTGCCAGCCAGCGGGACATCGGGGGAGATAGCTATGGCTACACCTTC
>TRBV5-4|.|.|TRBJ2-3
CASSLTLQGMDTQYF
TGTGCCAGCAGCTTGACCCTACAGGGAATGGATACGCAGTATTTT
>TRBV28|.|.|TRBJ1-3
CASTPSSRNTIYF
TGTGCCAGCACCCCTTCTTCCCGAAACACCATATATTTT
>TRBV7-9|.|many|TRBJ2-1
CASSPIGRNNEQFF
TGTGCCAGCAGCCCGATTGGGAGGAACAATGAGCAGTTCTTC
>TRBV6-5|TRBD1|.|TRBJ1-3
CASPGGGPAGDTIYF
TGTGCCAGCCCAGGAGGGGGCCCCGCCGGGGACACCATATATTTT
>TRBV19|TRBD2|.|TRBJ2-1
CASRLFGGTSGDNEQFF
TGTGCCAGTAGGCTATTCGGAGGTACTAGCGGGGACAATGAGCAGTTCTTC
>TRBV5-4|.|.|TRBJ1-2
CASSSEGENYGYTF
TGTGCCAGCAGCTCCGAAGGGGAAAACTATGGCTACACCTTC
>TRBV6-2/TRBV6-3|TRBD2|.|TRBJ2-1
CASSYLAGGNNEQFF
TGTGCCAGCAGTTACTTAGCGGGGGGGAACAATGAGCAGTTCTTC
>TRBV7-2|.|once|TRBJ1-2
CASSLAPPTGYFYGYTF
TGTGCCAGCAGCTTAGCCCCGCCGACAGGTTACTTTTATGGCTACACCTTC
>TRBV6-5|.|.|TRBJ2-3
CASSSRWSATDTQYF
TGTGCCAGCAGTTCCAGATGGAGCGCCACAGATACGCAGTATTTT
>TRBV3-1/TRBV3-2|.|.|TRBJ2-5
CASSQMGPTQETQYF
TGTGCCAGCAGCCAGATGGGGCCCACACAAGAGACCCAGTACTTC
>TRBV24-1|TRBD1|.|TRBJ1-5
CATRTGLGTGDGQPQHF
TGTGCCACCAGGACCGGCCTGGGGACAGGGGACGGTCAGCCCCAGCATTTT
>TRBV9|TRBD2|.|TRBJ2-2
CASSARTSGKYANTGELFF
TGTGCCAGCAGCGCCAGGACTAGCGGGAAATACGCGAACACCGGGGAGCTGTTTTTT
>TRBV6-2/TRBV6-3|.|.|TRBJ2-7
CASSKSLEQYF
TGTGCCAGCAGTAAATCCCTAGAGCAGTACTTC
>TRBV18|.|.|TRBJ2-1
CASSPRRGRDNEQFF
TGTGCCAGCTCACCACGAAGGGGGAGGGACAATGAGCAGTTCTTC
>TRBV11-3|.|.|TRBJ2-1
CASSFLDYNEQFF
TGTGCCAGCAGCTTTTTAGATTACAATGAGCAGTTCTTC
>TRBV7-8|.|.|TRBJ1-1
CASGGQNTEAFF
TGTGCCAGCGGGGGCCAGAACACTGAAGCTTTCTTT
>TRBV27|.|.|TRBJ1-4
CASRGSRGEKLFF
TGTGCCAGCCGAGGGAGTCGAGGTGAAAAACTGTTTTTT
>TRBV20-1|.|.|TRBJ1-5
CSASLGGAGRNQPQHF
TGCAGTGCTAGTCTGGGAGGCGCAGGTCGCAATCAGCCCCAGCATTTT
>TRBV6-5|TRBD1|.|TRBJ1-2
CASRFRTGFYTF
TGTGCCAGCAGATTCCGGACAGGGTTCTACACCTTC
>TRBV4-3|TRBD2|.|TRBJ2-7
CASSQRLAGTYEQYF
TGCGCCAGCAGCCAAAGACTAGCGGGAACCTACGAGCAGTACTTC
>TRBV16|.|.|TRBJ1-5
CASSQTQVRGNQPQHF
TGTGCCAGCAGCCAGACCCAAGTTCGGGGCAATCAGCCCCAGCATTTT
>TRBV19|TRBD1|few|TRBJ1-6
CASSLTGQYNSPLHF
TGTGCCAGTAGTTTGACGGGACAGTATAATTCACCCCTCCACTTT
>TRBV20-1|TRBD2|.|TRBJ2-1
CSASMAGGSGNEQFF
TGCAGTGCTAGTATGGCGGGAGGTAGTGGCAATGAGCAGTTCTTC
>TRBV7-9|.|.|TRBJ1-1
CASRYGNTEAFF
TGTGCCAGCAGATACGGGAACACTGAAGCTTTCTTT
>TRBV5-8|.|.|TRBJ1-1
CASSLRAANTEAFF
TGTGCCAGCAGCCTGAGGGCAGCGAACACTGAAGCTTTCTTT
>TRBV28|TRBD2|.|TRBJ2-1
CASSFSGANHNEQFF
TGTGCCAGCAGTTTTAGCGGGGCAAATCACAATGAGCAGTTCTTC
>TRBV19|.|.|TRBJ1-5
CASSAYGPQHF
TGTGCCAGTAGTGCCTATGGGCCCCAGCATTTT
>TRBV19|.|few|TRBJ1-1
CASRLAGRNTEAFF
TGTGCCAGTAGGTTGGCAGGAAGGAACACTGAAGCTTTCTTT
>TRBV5-1|.|.|TRBJ1-2
CASSLKTSGYGYTF
TGCGCCAGCAGCTTGAAGACAAGTGGCTATGGCTACACCTTC
>TRBV11-3|TRBD2|.|TRBJ2-1
CASSLGGGSSDEQFF
TGTGCCAGCAGCTTAGGTGGCGGGAGTAGTGATGAGCAGTTCTTC
>TRBV30|.|.|TRBJ1-5
CAWSAQGRNQPQHF
TGTGCCTGGAGTGCCCAGGGCAGAAACCAGCCCCAGCATTTT
>TRBV15|TRBD1|.|TRBJ1-1
CATSRRGGFTEAFF
TGTGCCACCAGCAGGAGAGGGGGCTTTACTGAAGCTTTCTTT
>TRBV15|TRBD1|few|TRBJ2-1
CATSSLTGQTQFF
TGTGCCACCAGCAGTCTAACGGGACAGACGCAGTTCTTC
>TRBV2|.|.|TRBJ2-1
CASSGDSNEQFF
TGTGCCAGCAGTGGGGACTCGAATGAGCAGTTCTTC
>TRBV6-5|.|.|TRBJ1-1
CASSLDWTTATEAFF
TGTGCCAGCAGCCTTGATTGGACGACAGCCACTGAAGCTTTCTTT
>TRBV6-5|.|few|TRBJ1-2
CASKGRLGHGYTF
TGTGCCAGCAAGGGGAGGCTGGGCCATGGCTACACCTTC
>TRBV5-1|.|.|TRBJ2-2
CASSLDISGELFF
TGCGCCAGCAGCTTGGATATCTCCGGGGAGCTGTTTTTT
>TRBV15|.|.|TRBJ1-3
CATSSLWRGPGNTIYF
TGTGCCACCAGCAGTCTTTGGCGGGGACCTGGAAACACCATATATTTT
>TRBV7-8|.|.|TRBJ1-1
CASSLAGTLNTEAFF
TGTGCCAGCAGCTTAGCCGGGACACTGAACACTGAAGCTTTCTTT
>TRBV15|TRBD1|.|TRBJ2-5
CATSRVVGDRGQETQYF
TGTGCCACCAGCAGAGTTGTGGGTGACAGGGGACAAGAGACCCAGTACTTC
>TRBV5-1|.|.|TRBJ1-3
CASMEEGSGNTIYF
TGCGCCAGCATGGAGGAAGGCTCTGGAAACACCATATATTTT
>TRBV6-5|.|.|TRBJ1-3
CASRGPPGNTIYF
TGTGCCAGCAGGGGGCCCCCGGGAAACACCATATATTTT
>TRBV3-1/TRBV3-2|.|.|TRBJ2-1
CASSLLGTGQFF
TGTGCCAGCAGCCTTCTTGGGACTGGGCAGTTCTTC